Sequencing of this T cell receptor beta chain was carried out in a study of Graves' ophthalmopathy and Graves' hyperthyroidism. Every ophthalmopathy donor presented moderate-to-severe activity, CAS ≥3, NOSPECS ≥4 and duration under 3 months. Out of 7.5 to 10 ml of fresh peripheral blood, PBMCs were obtained. The length of the CDR3 is 15 residues. The J segment lost 3 bases and the V segment lost 3 bases, leaving 3 bases of the junction unmatched. Transcripts of RNA were the source for amplifying TCR beta CDR3 regions. Investigators did first-round RT-PCR with HTBI primers, then second-round multiplex PCR. TCRdb processed the multiplex PCR reads anew with MiXCR; each CDR3 protein has one entry. The repertoire includes approximately 700,000 distinct CDR3 sequences, 40% of them detected once, and about 40% sits in the top ten.

The gene calls are TRBV12-3 or TRBV12-4 and TRBJ1-1, with 11 bases aligning to TRBD1. The material sequenced was peripheral blood. The TCR sequence derives from an adult man with Graves' ophthalmopathy. The CDR3 reads CASSFRDRGDTEAFF. The CDR3 DNA follows: TGTGCCAGCAGTTTTCGGGACAGGGGGGACACTGAAGCTTTCTTT.